This entry describes one TCR beta chain. Its cognate antigen is unknown. J was trimmed by 1 base and V by 0 bases; bases with no gene match: 3. This CDR3 region has 16 residues. Germline CDR1 and CDR2: WSHSY and SAAADI. Per donor, one heparinised blood draw averaged roughly 120 mL. Expressed TCRB transcripts were sequenced after all isolated RNA was converted to cDNA. Libraries were prepared by immunoSEQ multiplex PCR; TCRdb keeps only in-frame clonotypes and omits some of them. The table includes about 250,000 clones, around 14% detected once. This sample was taken from a study of beta chain features in type 1 diabetes. Study-wide context: Patients shared similar age, gender and cell yields with healthy donors. General study results and limits: Insertions at VDJ junctions were less frequent in type 1 diabetes patients. These patients also deleted more nucleotides at the same junctions. cDNA-based reads could over-represent cells with high TCR expression.

The clonotype was recovered from a woman in her thirties or forties in good health. The chain has TRBV10-2 and TRBJ2-3; 8 bases map to TRBD1. The sample comprised naive CD4+ T cells from blood. CDR3 loop: CASSESRGLGTDTQYF. The DNA of the CDR3 is TGCGCCAGCAGTGAGTCCAGGGGGCTCGGCACAGATACGCAGTATTTT.